The 4 T cell receptor beta chains reported below all come from one sample, sequenced in a study of T cells in Graves' hyperthyroidism and ophthalmopathy. TCR beta CDR3 sequences were amplified from RNA transcripts. In the first-round RT-PCR of the TCR CDR3, the HTBI primer set was used. Each CDR3 protein is one row after TCRdb ran MiXCR on the multiplex PCR reads. The sample has about 520,000 distinct CDR3 sequences; less than 25% are singletons. Sequencing input: blood. Receptor source: a man in his late teens or twenties with Graves' hyperthyroidism.

This clonotype has at least ten counts. A much bigger clone sits one base away, suggesting this may be a read error. This chain joins TRBV12-3 or TRBV12-4 and TRBJ2-5; D might be TRBD1 (5 bases). The CDR3 has 14 amino acids. This chain's CDR3 is CTSRDSLYQETQYF. As DNA, the CDR3 is TGTACCAGTCGCGACAGCCTGTACCAAGAGACCCAGTACTTC.

V and J are TRBV28 and TRBJ2-2, with D maybe TRBD2 (6 bases). V was clipped by 6 bases and J by 7 bases, with 15 bases between them. The CDR3 is made up of 14 amino acids. Germline V CDR1 and CDR2: MDHEN, SYDVKM. For the CDR3, the DNA is TGTGCCAGCAGCCTGACTAGTGGCATCGGGGAGCTGTTTTTT. Translated: CASSLTSGIGELFF.

This clonotype was recorded at least ten times. The chain is built from TRBV15 and TRBJ2-2; D gene unclear. With 0 bases removed from V and 3 bases from J, the gap between germline ends came to 8 bases. The germline CDR1 and CDR2 sequences are LNHNV and YYDKDF (reference sequence). The CDR3 extends over 15 amino acids. DNA of the CDR3: TGTGCCACCAGCAGAGATACGGCTTACACCGGGGAGCTGTTTTTT. Its protein is CATSRDTAYTGELFF. Drawing the rest from reference TRBV15 and TRBJ2-2, the complete variable domain is DAMVIQNPRYQVTQFGKPVTLSCSQTLNHNVMYWYQQKSSQAPKLLFHYYDKDFNNEADTPDNFQSRRPNTSFCFLDIRSPGLGDTAMYLCATSRDTAYTGELFFGEGSRLTVL.

This clonotype was seen at least ten times. The chain recombines TRBV20-1 with TRBJ2-5, with TRBD1 matching 7 bases. This CDR3 has 18 amino acids. The V segment lost 3 bases and the J segment 5 bases; nucleotides outside the gene matches: 21. Germline lookup yields CDR1 DFQATT and CDR2 SNEGSKA (reference sequence). Written as DNA, the CDR3 is TGCAGTGCTAGGCTACCGGGACAGCTTCAGGGTCTAGGGGAGACCCAGTACTTC. As protein: CSARLPGQLQGLGETQYF.